One sample yielded the 26 T cell receptor beta chains listed below, sequenced in a study of blood T cells in healthy people across ages. Using a J-beta primer mix together with a sample-barcoded 5' primer, a second PCR was run for roughly 6 to 12 cycles. TCRdb processed the 5' RACE reads anew with MiXCR; each CDR3 protein has one entry. Here the sample spans nearly 1 million distinct CDR3 sequences, about 53% being singletons. Input material: blood. These receptors all stem from a woman in her fifties or sixties in good health.

A remark on this clonotype: Relative to the germline gene, one junction end is altered; a read error may explain this. The gene calls are TRBV6-5 and TRBJ2-3; 9 positions match TRBD2. Germline assignment: CDR1 MNHEY and CDR2 SVGAGI. CDR3 length equals 17 residues. This CDR3 reads CASSYSNSGTSIDTQYF. The CDR3 DNA reads TGTGCCAGCAGTTACTCGAACTCCGGGACTAGCATAGATACGCAGTATTTT.

This clonotype was picked up a small number of times. The rearrangement links TRBV27 to TRBJ2-5; TRBD1 matches at 8 bases. CDR1 MNHEY and CDR2 SMNVEV come from the germline V gene (reference sequence). The CDR3 covers 17 residues. Trimming cost V 5 bases and J 1 base; bases outside gene matches: 12. CDR3 in amino acids: CASSAFDRGVSQETQYF. DNA of the CDR3: TGTGCCAGCAGTGCCTTCGACAGGGGTGTTTCCCAAGAGACCCAGTACTTC.

The table lists this clonotype with a few counts. The genes are TRBV29-1 and TRBJ2-1, with TRBD2 matching over 10 bases. Germline lookup yields CDR1 SQVTM and CDR2 ANQGSEA. This CDR3 region has 15 residues. J gave up 6 bases and V 3 bases, and 8 bases lay outside the gene matches. The CDR3 sequence: CSVEGGLAGVNEQFF. The DNA for the CDR3 is TGCAGCGTTGAGGGGGGGCTAGCGGGAGTCAATGAGCAGTTCTTC.

CDR3 sequence (DNA): TGTGCCAGCAGCTTATCCCACGGGCAGTACTTC. Residues: CASSLSHGQYF. The chain is built from TRBV7-9 and TRBJ2-7; D not resolved. V lost 2 bases and J lost 9, with 8 bases in between. The CDR3 extends over 11 amino acids. Germline V CDR1 and CDR2: SEHNR, FQNEAQ (reference sequence).

This clonotype was counted only a few times. The V gene is TRBV29-1, the J gene TRBJ1-2; D is undetermined. Per the germline V gene, CDR1 is SQVTM and CDR2 is ANQGSEA. The CDR3 loop spans 16 amino acids. V was cut by 4 bases and J by 7 bases, with 25 bases left in between. The chain's CDR3 is CSVGLDGNTPSAGYTF. For the CDR3, the DNA is TGCAGCGTTGGCCTGGATGGGAACACCCCCTCTGCTGGCTACACCTTC.

This chain links TRBV18 with TRBJ1-2; TRBD1 agrees at 7 bases. J lost 6 bases, V lost 3 bases, and 16 bases had no gene match. Germline CDR1 is KGHSH and CDR2 is LQKENI. This CDR3 has 17 amino acids. CDR3 sequence: CASSPLGRTGGYNGYTF. The CDR3 DNA reads TGTGCCAGCTCACCCTTGGGTCGGACAGGCGGATACAATGGCTACACCTTC.

This clonotype was counted a few times. The chain combines TRBV4-2 with TRBJ2-3; D assignment may be TRBD1 or TRBD2 (5 bases each). With 7 bases removed from V and 3 bases from J, the gap between germline ends came to 17 bases. The CDR3 consists of 15 residues. The germline gives CDR1 LGHNA, CDR2 YNFKEQ. The CDR3 DNA reads TGTGCCAGCAAGGGGACCATACCCGGGACAGATACGCAGTATTTT. Protein sequence: CASKGTIPGTDTQYF.

This clonotype occurred a few times. The rearrangement links TRBV7-2 to TRBJ2-7; TRBD1 agrees at 11 bases. Germline loops: CDR1 SGHTA, CDR2 FQGNSA. The CDR3 contains 16 residues. J lost 2 bases, V lost 4 bases, and 7 bases had no gene match. The CDR3 region is CASSSRGGQGAYEQYF. CDR3 DNA: TGTGCCAGCAGCTCACGAGGGGGACAGGGGGCCTACGAGCAGTACTTC. The whole variable domain, filled in from reference TRBV7-2 and TRBJ2-7, reads GAGVSQSPSNKVTEKGKDVELRCDPISGHTALYWYRQSLGQGLEFLIYFQGNSAPDKSGLPSDRFSAERTGGSVSTLTIQRTQQEDSAVYLCASSSRGGQGAYEQYFGPGTRLTVT.

V gene TRBV20-1 combines with J gene TRBJ2-6; no reliable D call. V was clipped by 2 bases and J by 0 bases, with 5 bases between them. The CDR3 extends over 14 amino acids. Germline loops: CDR1 DFQATT, CDR2 SNEGSKA (reference sequence). This chain's CDR3 is CSARISSGANVLTF. The CDR3 DNA follows: TGCAGTGCTAGAATCAGCTCTGGGGCCAACGTCCTGACTTTC.

The chain combines TRBV18 with TRBJ2-5; D unclear. The V gene's germline CDR1 is KGHSH and CDR2 LQKENI. V shed 10 bases and J shed 1 base, with 10 bases lying between them. The CDR3 consists of 12 residues. CDR3 residues: CATGPTQETQYF. The CDR3 DNA is TGTGCCACCGGCCCGACCCAAGAGACCCAGTACTTC.

The rearrangement uses TRBV2 and TRBJ2-5; the D is unclear. Germline lookup yields CDR1 SNHLY and CDR2 FYNNEI. CDR3 size: 14 residues. V was shortened by 6 bases and J by 11 bases, with 22 bases between the two germline ends. As DNA, the CDR3 is TGTGCCAGCAGCGAGACCTATAAACTCAATGAGCAGTACTTC. It codes for CASSETYKLNEQYF.

The rearrangement links TRBV12-3 or TRBV12-4 to TRBJ1-5; a weak D match, TRBD1 (5 bases). V lost 4 bases and J lost 7, with 11 bases in between. This CDR3 spans 13 amino acids. The CDR3 region is CASSSGGAQPQHF. The DNA for the CDR3 is TGTGCCAGCAGTTCAGGAGGGGCCCAGCCCCAGCATTTT.

This clonotype was counted a few times. This chain uses TRBV5-1 with TRBJ2-7; 12 positions match TRBD2. V lost 5 bases and J lost 1; bases outside the gene matches: 7. Germline V gene sequence: CDR1 SGHRS, CDR2 YFSETQ. The CDR3 covers 16 residues. In DNA, the CDR3 is TGCGCCAGCAGACCTAGCGGGAGGGCCTCTTCCTACGAGCAGTACTTC. Its protein product is CASRPSGRASSYEQYF. The full variable domain, completed using reference TRBV5-1 and TRBJ2-7, is KAGVTQTPRYLIKTRGQQVTLSCSPISGHRSVSWYQQTPGQGLQFLFEYFSETQRNKGNFPGRFSGRQFSNSRSEMNVSTLELGDSALYLCASRPSGRASSYEQYFGPGTRLTVT.

The chain couples TRBV6-2 or TRBV6-3 to TRBJ2-7, with D perhaps matching TRBD2 (6 bases). CDR1 is MNHEY, CDR2 SVGEGT, per germline. V lost 5 bases to trimming and J lost 4 bases, with 18 bases between them. This CDR3 has 15 amino acids. The CDR3 loop is CASSPLDYRGYEQYF. In nucleotides, the CDR3 is TGTGCCAGCAGTCCCCTAGACTACCGGGGGTACGAGCAGTACTTC.

With regard to this clonotype: A much more abundant neighbour one base away suggests this may be a read error. The chain uses TRBV7-2 and TRBJ2-5; D possibly corresponds to TRBD1 (5 bases). Trimming pared 4 bases from V and 5 bases from J, leaving 17 bases between. Germline CDR1 SGHTA, CDR2 FQGNSA. The CDR3 is 15 amino acids. CDR3 region: CASSSSTAGFETQYF. The DNA for the CDR3 is TGTGCCAGCAGCTCCAGCACCGCAGGGTTTGAGACCCAGTACTTC.

Worth noting for this clonotype: A much more abundant neighbour one base away suggests this may be a read error. The chain combines TRBV6-6 with TRBJ2-3; D may be TRBD2 (5 bases). CDR3 length: 14 amino acids. Germline CDR1 reads MNHNY; CDR2 reads SVGAGI (reference sequence). V lost 8 bases, J lost 4 bases, and 16 bases lay in between. The CDR3 DNA sequence: TGTGCCAGCTGGGCGGGCTCGCGCGCAGATACGCAGTATTTT. Protein product: CASWAGSRADTQYF.

The CDR3 here is CASRSPGRTTPYNEQFF. The CDR3 DNA sequence: TGTGCCAGCAGATCCCCTGGGAGGACTACCCCTTACAATGAGCAGTTCTTC. This chain uses TRBV11-2 with TRBJ2-1; tentative D call: TRBD2 (6 bases). The germline gives CDR1 SGHAT, CDR2 FQNNGV. Between the trimmed V and J ends, which lost 6 bases and 4 bases, there was a span of 22 bases. CDR3 length equals 17 residues. The complete variable domain, with remaining parts taken from reference TRBV11-2 and TRBJ2-1, reads EAGVAQSPRYKIIEKRQSVAFWCNPISGHATLYWYQQILGQGPKLLIQFQNNGVVDDSQLPKDRFSAERLKGVDSTLKIQPAKLEDSAVYLCASRSPGRTTPYNEQFFGPGTRLTVL.

The V and J genes are TRBV10-3 and TRBJ2-7; possibly TRBD1 for D (5 bases). The germline V and J ends were trimmed by 0 bases and 7 bases, with 16 bases remaining between them. Germline loops: CDR1 ENHRY, CDR2 SYGVKD. The length of the CDR3 is 15 residues. CDR3 protein: CAISESGDRSSEQYF. CDR3 in DNA: TGTGCCATCAGTGAGTCAGGCGACAGATCCTCGGAGCAGTACTTC.

The chain joins TRBV6-2 or TRBV6-3 to TRBJ2-3; no definite D call. CDR3 length equals 15 residues. Trimming stripped 7 bases from V and 0 bases from J, with 14 bases between. Germline V gives CDR1 MNHEY, CDR2 SVGEGT. This CDR3 is CASKSREISTDTQYF. Here the CDR3 DNA reads TGTGCCAGCAAATCTAGAGAGATAAGCACAGATACGCAGTATTTT.

The CDR3 spells CATSRAGGRGEKLFF. The CDR3 DNA reads TGTGCCACCAGCAGAGCTGGGGGGCGAGGGGAAAAACTGTTTTTT. This chain links TRBV15 with TRBJ1-4; D may be TRBD1 (6 bases). This CDR3 contains 15 residues. CDR1 LNHNV and CDR2 YYDKDF come from the germline V gene (reference sequence). The V gene lost 1 base and the J gene lost 8 bases, with 14 bases spanning the gap.

Only one count was recorded for this clonotype. The chain couples TRBV6-2 or TRBV6-3 to TRBJ2-5; D possibly matches TRBD1 or TRBD2 (5 bases each). The CDR3 spans 11 residues. Germline V gene data show CDR1 as MNHEY and CDR2 as SVGEGT. V lost 7 bases to trimming and J lost 11 bases, with 14 bases between them. The CDR3 DNA is TGTGCCAGCACCCATGGGGGTAAGCAGTACTTC. Translating gives CASTHGGKQYF.

The chain carries TRBV20-1 and TRBJ2-6; tentative D call: TRBD2 (6 bases). There are 18 residues in the CDR3. V gave up 5 bases and J gave up 0 bases, with 20 bases separating them. The germline V gene has CDR1 DFQATT and CDR2 SNEGSKA (reference sequence). The CDR3 nucleotides read TGCAGTGCTGCGGCGGGACTCTCCCCGAACTCTGGGGCCAACGTCCTGACTTTC. The encoded protein is CSAAAGLSPNSGANVLTF.

This clonotype occurred many times. The rearrangement links TRBV29-1 to TRBJ2-5; no firm D call. Trimming pared 1 base from V and 5 bases from J, leaving 11 bases between. Germline V gene lookup returns CDR1 SQVTM and CDR2 ANQGSEA. This CDR3 comprises 13 residues. In DNA, the CDR3 is TGCAGCGTTGAAGCCGGAGAATGGGAGACCCAGTACTTC. This sequence encodes CSVEAGEWETQYF.

This chain links TRBV28 with TRBJ2-1; 7 positions agree with TRBD1. Germline lookup yields CDR1 MDHEN and CDR2 SYDVKM. Trimming took 7 bases from V and 3 from J; bases not matched to a gene: 9. The CDR3 consists of 15 residues. This CDR3 reads CASIRRDSYYNEQFF. Written as DNA, the CDR3 is TGTGCCAGCATCCGCCGGGACAGCTACTACAATGAGCAGTTCTTC.

The chain recombines TRBV4-3 with TRBJ2-3, with 8 bases that match TRBD2. Germline CDR1 is LGHNA and CDR2 is YSLEER. The CDR3 consists of 19 residues. V lost 2 bases, J lost 2 bases, and 15 bases stayed unmatched. The CDR3 nucleotides are TGCGCCAGCAGCCAAATTCAGTCGGGAGGGCTTGGTATCACAGATACGCAGTATTTT. Its protein is CASSQIQSGGLGITDTQYF.

In its sample, this clonotype was seen a few times. This chain uses TRBV29-1 with TRBJ2-3; no definite D call. This CDR3 spans 10 amino acids. V lost 8 bases and J lost 3, with 6 bases in between. CDR1 SQVTM and CDR2 ANQGSEA come from the germline V gene. The CDR3 is CSLLTDTQYF. CDR3 DNA: TGCAGCCTGCTTACAGATACGCAGTATTTT.